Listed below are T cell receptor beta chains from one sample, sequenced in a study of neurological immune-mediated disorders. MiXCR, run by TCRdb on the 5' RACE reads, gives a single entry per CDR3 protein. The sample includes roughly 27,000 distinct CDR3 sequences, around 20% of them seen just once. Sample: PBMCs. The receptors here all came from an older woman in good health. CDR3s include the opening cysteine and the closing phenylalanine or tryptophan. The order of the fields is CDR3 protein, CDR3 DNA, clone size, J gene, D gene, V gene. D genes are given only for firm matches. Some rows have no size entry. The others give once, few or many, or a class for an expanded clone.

CASSSSSGVYYGYTF | TGTGCCAGCAGCTCAAGTTCAGGGGTGTACTATGGCTACACCTTC | many | TRBJ1-2 | - | TRBV9
CANTEYGSSYNEQFF | TGTGCCAACACCGAGTACGGGAGCTCCTACAATGAGCAGTTCTTC | many | TRBJ2-1 | - | TRBV9
CSAAVPDTQYF | TGCAGTGCGGCCGTACCAGATACGCAGTATTTT | many | TRBJ2-3 | - | TRBV20-1
CASSGQGYSNQPQHF | TGTGCCAGCAGCGGTCAGGGCTATAGCAATCAGCCCCAGCATTTT | many | TRBJ1-5 | - | TRBV7-2
CSVEDLADRGEQYF | TGCAGCGTTGAAGATCTCGCGGACAGGGGCGAGCAGTACTTC | many | TRBJ2-7 | TRBD1 | TRBV29-1
CASSQEPVQAEKLFF | TGCGCCAGCAGCCAAGAACCTGTACAGGCGGAAAAACTGTTTTTT | medium-sized | TRBJ1-4 | - | TRBV4-3
CASSHHRVRSTEAFF | TGTGCCAGCAGCCACCACAGGGTCAGGAGCACTGAAGCTTTCTTT | many | TRBJ1-1 | - | TRBV7-2
CSAYGGSYEQYF | TGCAGTGCTTACGGTGGCTCCTACGAGCAGTACTTC | many | TRBJ2-7 | - | TRBV20-1
CASSSGRGNTEAFF | TGCGCCAGCAGCAGTGGAAGGGGAAACACTGAAGCTTTCTTT | - | TRBJ1-1 | - | TRBV5-1
CSVRTTTNTGELFF | TGCAGCGTCAGGACAACCACGAACACCGGGGAGCTGTTTTTT | many | TRBJ2-2 | - | TRBV29-1
CSASGGTYRSSTDTQYF | TGCAGTGCTAGCGGGGGGACCTATAGATCTAGCACAGATACGCAGTATTTT | many | TRBJ2-3 | TRBD2 | TRBV20-1
CSARDNNQPQHF | TGCAGTGCTAGGGACAACAATCAGCCCCAGCATTTT | many | TRBJ1-5 | - | TRBV20-1
CAISESRVGEQYF | TGTGCCATCAGTGAGTCCAGGGTGGGCGAGCAGTACTTC | many | TRBJ2-7 | - | TRBV10-3
CASSLTETQYF | TGTGCCAGCAGTTTAACGGAGACCCAGTACTTC | many | TRBJ2-5 | - | TRBV12-3/TRBV12-4
CASSPQTSGRPARNEQFF | TGCGCCAGCAGCCCTCAGACTAGCGGGAGGCCTGCAAGAAATGAGCAGTTCTTC | many | TRBJ2-1 | TRBD2 | TRBV5-1
CSVLREPGNYGYTF | TGCAGCGTCCTCCGGGAGCCAGGGAACTATGGCTACACCTTC | medium-sized | TRBJ1-2 | - | TRBV29-1
CASTRTSGYNEQFF | TGTGCCAGCACCAGGACTAGCGGGTACAATGAGCAGTTCTTC | many | TRBJ2-1 | TRBD2 | TRBV7-2
CAISWGADTQYF | TGTGCCATCAGCTGGGGGGCAGATACGCAGTATTTT | many | TRBJ2-3 | - | TRBV10-3
CASSLVVSNSGNTIYF | TGTGCCAGCAGCTTAGTTGTCTCAAACTCTGGAAACACCATATATTTT | many | TRBJ1-3 | - | TRBV7-2
CASSRTPQETQYF | TGTGCCAGCAGTCGGACTCCGCAAGAGACCCAGTACTTC | many | TRBJ2-5 | - | TRBV2
CASSLGTSGPSTDTQYF | TGTGCCAGCAGCTTAGGGACTAGCGGACCGAGCACAGATACGCAGTATTTT | many | TRBJ2-3 | TRBD2 | TRBV7-8
CASSSRDFNYGYTF | TGCGCCAGCAGCTCCAGGGATTTCAACTATGGCTACACCTTC | many | TRBJ1-2 | - | TRBV5-1
CATSRELAEIFTDTQYF | TGTGCCACCAGCAGGGAACTAGCGGAGATTTTCACAGATACGCAGTATTTT | - | TRBJ2-3 | TRBD2 | TRBV15
CASSHTSDEQYF | TGCGCCAGCAGCCATACTAGTGACGAGCAGTACTTC | many | TRBJ2-7 | - | TRBV5-1
CTWSVPTGTTDTQYF | TGTACCTGGAGTGTTCCGACAGGTACCACAGATACGCAGTATTTT | - | TRBJ2-3 | - | TRBV30
CASRGAALNTEAFF | TGTGCCAGCAGAGGAGCAGCGTTGAACACTGAAGCTTTCTTT | many | TRBJ1-1 | - | TRBV7-9
CASSQAGGRNTEAFF | TGTGCCAGCAGCCAAGCCGGGGGGCGGAACACTGAAGCTTTCTTT | many | TRBJ1-1 | - | TRBV14
CASRIQGLSYNEQFF | TGTGCCAGCAGGATACAGGGTCTCTCCTACAATGAGCAGTTCTTC | many | TRBJ2-1 | - | TRBV28
CASSDGTSGTYNEQFF | TGTGCCAGCAGTGACGGGACTAGCGGGACCTACAATGAGCAGTTCTTC | - | TRBJ2-1 | TRBD2 | TRBV6-4
CSANVWTSGELETQYF | TGCAGTGCTAACGTGTGGACTAGCGGGGAGCTGGAGACCCAGTACTTC | many | TRBJ2-5 | TRBD2 | TRBV20-1
CASSVGGRDTPYNEQFF | TGTGCCAGCAGCGTAGGAGGAAGGGACACACCTTACAATGAGCAGTTCTTC | many | TRBJ2-1 | - | TRBV9
CATSRVRTGSDEQYF | TGTGCCACCAGCAGAGTACGGACAGGGTCAGACGAGCAGTACTTC | - | TRBJ2-7 | TRBD1 | TRBV15
CARSPFGGSTDTQYF | TGCGCCAGATCCCCCTTCGGTGGGAGCACAGATACGCAGTATTTT | - | TRBJ2-3 | - | TRBV10-2
CSVGGIGGEKLFF | TGCAGCGTTGGAGGGATAGGTGGAGAAAAACTGTTTTTT | - | TRBJ1-4 | - | TRBV29-1
CASSQDRGLNYGYTF | TGTGCCAGCAGCCAAGACAGGGGCCTCAACTATGGCTACACCTTC | many | TRBJ1-2 | TRBD1 | TRBV7-2
CASSEPLGTGYEQYF | TGTGCCAGCAGTGAACCCCTCGGGACAGGCTACGAGCAGTACTTC | - | TRBJ2-7 | TRBD1 | TRBV25-1
CASSHLLAGVVRTDTQYF | TGTGCCAGCAGCCACCTGCTCGCGGGAGTCGTTCGCACAGATACGCAGTATTTT | many | TRBJ2-3 | TRBD2 | TRBV4-2
CASSSGQGSFF | TGTGCCAGCAGTTCGGGACAGGGTTCTTTCTTC | many | TRBJ2-1 | TRBD1 | TRBV6-5
CSVEGTGVEAFF | TGCAGCGTTGAAGGGACAGGAGTTGAAGCTTTCTTT | - | TRBJ1-1 | TRBD1 | TRBV29-1
CASSLEREVNEQFF | TGTGCCAGCAGCTTAGAGCGGGAGGTCAATGAGCAGTTCTTC | many | TRBJ2-1 | TRBD2 | TRBV7-7
CASSPHPRGASSTDTQYF | TGTGCCAGCAGCCCGCACCCCCGGGGGGCTAGCAGCACAGATACGCAGTATTTT | many | TRBJ2-3 | - | TRBV7-3
CATSRDGTEVSNTGELFF | TGTGCCACCAGCAGAGACGGGACAGAAGTTTCCAACACCGGGGAGCTGTTTTTT | once | TRBJ2-2 | TRBD1 | TRBV15
CASSLWGVYNEQFF | TGTGCCAGCAGTTTATGGGGGGTTTACAATGAGCAGTTCTTC | many | TRBJ2-1 | - | TRBV12-3/TRBV12-4
CASSELVGPGGTDTQYF | TGCGCCAGCAGTGAGCTCGTGGGGCCGGGGGGCACAGATACGCAGTATTTT | - | TRBJ2-3 | - | TRBV10-1
CSAREGNGRASDTQYF | TGCAGTGCTAGAGAGGGGAACGGGAGAGCGTCGGATACGCAGTATTTT | many | TRBJ2-3 | - | TRBV20-1
CASSLVAPQENTEAFF | TGCGCCAGCAGCTTGGTGGCACCTCAAGAGAACACTGAAGCTTTCTTT | many | TRBJ1-1 | - | TRBV5-1
CASSLSRDGYTF | TGCGCCAGCAGCTTGAGCAGGGACGGCTACACCTTC | - | TRBJ1-2 | - | TRBV5-1